The rows below give T cell receptor beta chains drawn from one sample of a study of blood T cell repertoires in COVID-19. This table comes from immunoSEQ multiplex PCR, and its TCRdb copy is limited to in-frame clones, with some not included. The sample has almost 250,000 clones, approximately 86% seen once. The sample taken for sequencing was PBMCs or T cells enriched from blood (not recorded which). All receptors derive from a woman between 50 and 59 years old who had recovered from COVID-19. CDR3s include the opening cysteine and the closing phenylalanine or tryptophan.

V gene	J gene	CDR3 protein
TRBV4-3	TRBJ2-1	CASSQVRAGPHYNEQFF
TRBV5-4	TRBJ2-7	CASSSSQGFGEQYF
TRBV24-1	TRBJ2-1	CATIPLAGVREQFF
TRBV5-4	TRBJ2-3	CASSPSGRVGTDTQYF
TRBV5-1	TRBJ2-3	CASSLEASGRALNTQYF
TRBV27	TRBJ2-7	CASSLRGSSGVLGQYF
TRBV27	TRBJ2-1	CASTPLFRSGRNEQFF
TRBV5-1	TRBJ2-1	CASSLALGGSHDEQFF
TRBV18	TRBJ1-3	CASSPIGQAVGNTIYF
TRBV11-2	TRBJ2-7	CASSLDRVGSGRYEQYF
TRBV7-2	TRBJ2-3	CASSSPAGLVVPDTQYF
TRBV7-3	TRBJ2-2	CASSYSGGGTGELFF
TRBV29-1	TRBJ1-3	CSVYHHGAGNTIYF
TRBV27	TRBJ1-2	CASGTQGGGQKGYTF
TRBV4-1	TRBJ2-2	CASSQDQLLGELFF
TRBV25-1	TRBJ1-1	CASSPTGQGNTEAFF
TRBV29-1	TRBJ1-1	CSGCRGMNTEAFF
TRBV18	TRBJ1-5	CASSPWGQGQPQHF
TRBV30	TRBJ1-1	CAWRHPMAGGLGTEAFF
TRBV29-1	TRBJ2-1	CSVATSGDNEQFF
TRBV10-3	TRBJ2-3	CAISGLAGVSDTQYF
TRBV9	TRBJ1-6	CASSAARDRDNSPLHF
TRBV5-1	TRBJ2-1	CASSLEVSGSSYNEQFF
TRBV30	TRBJ1-2	CARGGRGGYTF
TRBV28	TRBJ2-3	CASSSGLAASTDTQYF
TRBV7-9	TRBJ1-3	CASSFDGTTGNTIYF
TRBV3-1/TRBV3-2	TRBJ2-7	CASRFRGAEDSYEQYF
TRBV6-5	TRBJ1-1	CASRINRDNTEAFF
TRBV7-9	TRBJ2-2	CASSPVEIGELFF
TRBV11-3	TRBJ2-5	CASSLYRGETQYF
TRBV19	TRBJ1-1	CASSRDSIEAFF
TRBV11-2	TRBJ1-1	CASSLVRGTEAFF
TRBV5-1	TRBJ2-3	CASSLAGGSTDTQYF
TRBV2	TRBJ2-1	CASSPETSGMFF
TRBV5-1	TRBJ1-3	CASSYGQGNTIYF
TRBV6-5	TRBJ1-5	CASSDTGVQPQHF
TRBV27	TRBJ2-7	CASSFGQGSYEQYF
TRBV29-1	TRBJ2-3	CSVRGLAGASSTDTQYF
TRBV10-1	TRBJ1-5	CASSTTDSTYSNQPQHF
TRBV6-1	TRBJ2-3	CASSERPGSDTQYF
TRBV6-5	TRBJ2-1	CASRRGISYNEQFF
TRBV23-1	TRBJ1-1	CASSQGRVGAEAFF
TRBV9	TRBJ2-7	CASSTGGHSYEQYF
TRBV6-5	TRBJ2-7	CASRRTSGRRYEQYF
TRBV11-3	TRBJ1-5	CASSLWLTDRPNQPQHF
TRBV28	TRBJ1-5	CASSLGGSPPGQPQHF
TRBV24-1	TRBJ2-3	CATRTGSTDTQYF
TRBV29-1	TRBJ1-5	CSVGGQANQPQHF
TRBV4-3	TRBJ1-2	CASSQTLGGFRDGYTF
TRBV2	TRBJ2-2	CASSVHRGSGELFF
TRBV28	TRBJ2-7	CASSLEQDYEQYF
TRBV19	TRBJ1-2	CASSTPRQGVNGYTF
TRBV4-2	TRBJ2-5	CASSPSPEQETQYF
TRBV9	TRBJ2-3	CASSVEGLARPDTQYF
TRBV29-1	TRBJ1-1	CSVRITGNTEAFF